The entry that follows covers one T cell receptor beta chain sequence. The data derive from a study of blood T cell repertoires in COVID-19. Across the study: The cDNA or gDNA used as material had been derived from T cells, B-cell-depleted T cells, or PBMCs.

Original data processing: Amplified reference gene primers provided the basis for estimating nucleated cell counts. Only in-frame clones appear in the TCRdb table, and some are missing; sequencing was by immunoSEQ multiplex PCR. The V and J calls and clone size are taken from that table; D and trimming were inferred from the DNA. The sample includes a few hundred thousand clones, roughly nine tenths of them seen just once. The CDR3 is 14 amino acids. Germline-derived CDR1 and CDR2 are SGHRS and YFSETQ. V was clipped by 6 bases and J by 7 bases; unmatched bases: 9. Those who participated ranged in age from roughly 18 to 89 years and resided in about two dozen US areas. Cohort 3 donors were reported recovered after two negative PCRs, clearance, or symptom resolution.

The sequencing sample was made of PBMCs or T cells enriched from blood (not recorded which). The V call is TRBV5-1, the J call TRBJ1-4; 7 positions match TRBD1. This receptor was identified in a man younger than 35 who had recovered from COVID-19. The CDR3 protein is CASKRGQGPEKLFF. The CDR3, as DNA: TGCGCCAGCAAGAGGGGGCAGGGCCCTGAAAAACTGTTTTTT.